This T cell receptor (beta chain) was documented in a study of T-cell reconstitution after alpha-beta-depleted transplantation in children. Germline V gene sequence: CDR1 MGHRA, CDR2 YSYEKL. The CDR3 contains 13 residues. Trimming removed 6 bases from V and 4 bases from J, with 12 bases in between. During its preparation, the TCRbeta library received unique molecular identifiers. Via MiXCR, TCRdb re-called the PCR reads, giving one row per CDR3 protein. The sample yields some 290,000 distinct CDR3 sequences, 20% to 30% seen once. The receptor was derived from a male patient younger than 18 who had a stem cell transplant for acute lymphoblastic leukemia, so the T cells may come from the graft donor. The sequencing here drew on PBMCs, mostly from graft donor cells, taken 180 days after TCRalphabeta/CD19-depleted stem cell transplant. This chain uses TRBV4-1 with TRBJ2-5; D not resolved. The CDR3 DNA reads TGCGCCAGCAGACCGGTCCCGGGAGAGACCCAGTACTTC. Amino acids: CASRPVPGETQYF.